The rows below give T cell receptor beta chains drawn from one sample of a study of cytomegalovirus exposure and HLA in healthy donors. This table comes from immunoSEQ multiplex PCR, and its TCRdb copy is limited to in-frame clones, with some not included. The sample shows around 200,000 clones, around 76% of them seen only once. The sample taken for sequencing was PBMCs. Source of these receptors: a man between 35 and 55 years old in good health and CMV-seropositive. Each CDR3 is given without its conserved first and last residue.

v_call: TRBV7-3
cdr3_aa: ASSSLGQVAETQY

v_call: TRBV5-6
cdr3_aa: ASSFQATEAF

v_call: TRBV5-1
cdr3_aa: ASSWGLGSYEQY

v_call: TRBV4-1
cdr3_aa: ASSQSRDRGPNTEAF

v_call: TRBV14
cdr3_aa: ASSQGQNTEAF

v_call: TRBV30
cdr3_aa: AWAGTGGRGEQF

v_call: TRBV6-5
cdr3_aa: ASSRTSGYNNEQF

v_call: TRBV30
cdr3_aa: AWSVAGGLEQY

v_call: TRBV5-1
cdr3_aa: ASSRMTGDTEAF

v_call: TRBV6-1
cdr3_aa: ASNYGATEAF

v_call: TRBV19
cdr3_aa: ASSGGQGGNQPQH

v_call: TRBV5-1
cdr3_aa: ASSPGGTSGTNPEQF

v_call: TRBV2
cdr3_aa: ASSVDSKVYGYT

v_call: TRBV7-8
cdr3_aa: ASSLAGAGVGLEQY

v_call: TRBV5-1
cdr3_aa: ASSYGAGDEQF

v_call: TRBV5-6
cdr3_aa: ASSLGPGFLANTEAF

v_call: TRBV29-1
cdr3_aa: SVELSERPSTDTQY

v_call: TRBV27
cdr3_aa: ASSLYPPTTSGWWTEAF

v_call: TRBV29-1
cdr3_aa: SVPPQGANTEAF

v_call: TRBV7-9
cdr3_aa: ASSFRGQIYEQY

v_call: TRBV5-1
cdr3_aa: ASSRQTGFTNTGELF